Each of the 27 T cell receptor beta chains below was sequenced from the same sample in a study of CD8 T cells in Susac syndrome. An input of roughly 0.45 to 1 ug of RNA was subjected to reverse transcription using random hexamers. A single record per CDR3 protein comes from TCRdb applying MiXCR to the immunoSEQ multiplex PCR reads. This table holds fewer than 350,000 distinct CDR3 sequences, roughly 85% found once. Sequencing used CD8+ T cells from PBMCs. These receptor sequences come from a human donor with multiple sclerosis.

The V and J genes are TRBV6-5 and TRBJ1-1, with TRBD1 matching 7 bases. The CDR3 runs to 12 residues. V lost 5 bases and J lost 5; bases outside the gene matches: 2. Per germline, CDR1 MNHEY and CDR2 SVGAGI. The CDR3: CASSTGETEAFF. The CDR3 DNA reads TGTGCCAGCAGTACAGGGGAAACTGAAGCTTTCTTT.

The J gene is TRBJ2-7, the V gene TRBV4-3; no firm D call. CDR1 LGHNA and CDR2 YSLEER come from the germline V gene. Trimming cost V 1 base and J 1 base, with 8 bases left between them. The CDR3 loop spans 14 amino acids. CDR3 sequence reads: CASSQVQLSYEQYF. CDR3 bases: TGCGCCAGCAGCCAAGTTCAACTATCCTACGAGCAGTACTTC.

V gene TRBV28 combines with J gene TRBJ1-2; a weak D match, TRBD1 (5 bases). This CDR3 comprises 17 residues. V lost 5 bases to trimming and J lost 8 bases, with 27 bases between them. Looked up from germline, CDR1 is MDHEN and CDR2 is SYDVKM. In nucleotides, the CDR3 is TGTGCCAGCAGTCCCCTCGACTTCGGCAGGGAGGAACAGGGCTACACCTTC. As protein: CASSPLDFGREEQGYTF.

The V and J genes are TRBV28 and TRBJ2-5, with 7 bases matching TRBD2. This CDR3 region has 14 residues. V dropped 7 bases and J dropped 4; count of bases not matched to a gene: 9. Germline V gives CDR1 MDHEN, CDR2 SYDVKM. The CDR3 spells CASTAEGRGETQYF. The CDR3 DNA reads TGTGCCAGCACCGCAGAGGGGAGGGGAGAGACCCAGTACTTC.

This clonotype was picked up one time. J is TRBJ1-2 and V is TRBV15; no definite D call. This CDR3 is built from 15 residues. Per the germline V gene, CDR1 is LNHNV and CDR2 is YYDKDF (reference sequence). Trimming took off 0 bases at V and 0 bases at J, with 8 bases between the two ends. CDR3 residues: CATSRENSANYGYTF. The CDR3 nucleotides read TGTGCCACCAGCAGAGAAAATAGCGCTAACTATGGCTACACCTTC.

The CDR3 DNA is TGTGCCAGCAGCTTTGACTTGAGCGGGGCCTTCTACGAGCAGTACTTC. It codes for CASSFDLSGAFYEQYF. The chain uses TRBV7-8 and TRBJ2-7, with 7 bases matching TRBD2. The germline V gene has CDR1 SGHVS and CDR2 FQNEAQ. CDR3 size: 16 residues. Trimming took 3 bases from V and 3 from J; bases not matched to a gene: 11.

This chain joins TRBV27 and TRBJ2-7, with D possibly TRBD2 on 6 matching bases. Germline CDR1 reads MNHEY; CDR2 reads SMNVEV (reference sequence). This CDR3 is 14 amino acids long. Trimming took off 2 bases at V and 2 bases at J, with 10 bases between the two ends. CDR3 amino acids: CASSLGRGAYEQYF. In DNA, the CDR3 is TGTGCCAGCAGTTTAGGGCGGGGAGCCTACGAGCAGTACTTC.

The chain uses TRBV12-3 or TRBV12-4 and TRBJ2-7, with D perhaps matching TRBD2 (5 bases). The V end lost 6 bases, the J end lost 0 bases, and 12 bases lay between the germline ends. CDR3 size: 14 residues. CDR3 sequence: CASSPREGSYEQYF. The CDR3 DNA reads TGTGCCAGCAGCCCCCGGGAAGGCTCCTACGAGCAGTACTTC.

The V gene is TRBV27, the J gene TRBJ2-5; 9 positions agree with TRBD2. CDR1 and CDR2 (germline): MNHEY, SMNVEV (reference sequence). V shed 0 bases and J 5 bases; nucleotides not matched to a gene: 4. The CDR3 runs 15 residues. In nucleotides, the CDR3 is TGTGCCAGCAGTTTATCTAGCGGGAGTGTGGAGACCCAGTACTTC. Amino acid sequence: CASSLSSGSVETQYF.

This clonotype turned up a few times. V gene TRBV6-1 combines with J gene TRBJ2-7, with TRBD2 identical over 7 bases. V shed 3 bases, J shed 2 bases, and the junction held 7 bases outside the gene matches. Germline values: CDR1 MNHNS, CDR2 SASEGT. The CDR3 extends over 15 amino acids. The CDR3 DNA follows: TGTGCCAGCAGTGAGGGCGGGGGTCCACCCTACGAGCAGTACTTC. This translates into CASSEGGGPPYEQYF.

The genes are TRBV28 and TRBJ2-1, with 10 bases aligning to TRBD2. The CDR3 contains 14 residues. Germline V gives CDR1 MDHEN, CDR2 SYDVKM. V was clipped by 6 bases and J by 5 bases; unmatched bases: 4. The CDR3 sequence: CASSLAGANNEQFF. The CDR3 DNA follows: TGTGCCAGCAGCCTAGCGGGAGCTAACAATGAGCAGTTCTTC.

The chain links TRBV28 to TRBJ2-7, with D perhaps matching TRBD1 (6 bases). The V gene lost 2 bases and the J gene lost 0 bases, with 11 bases spanning the gap. Germline V gene lookup returns CDR1 MDHEN and CDR2 SYDVKM. CDR3 length: 15 amino acids. The CDR3 loop is CASSLDGQSSYEQYF. CDR3 bases: TGTGCCAGCAGTTTAGACGGACAGTCCTCCTACGAGCAGTACTTC.

The chain uses TRBV30 and TRBJ2-3, with 11 bases identical to TRBD2. The CDR3 has 15 residues. V lost 4 bases and J lost 3; bases outside the gene matches: 6. Germline lookup yields CDR1 GTSNPN and CDR2 SVGIG (reference sequence). The CDR3 here is CAWTTGTSGTDTQYF. For the CDR3, the DNA is TGTGCCTGGACCACAGGGACTAGCGGTACAGATACGCAGTATTTT. Full variable domain (remainder filled in from reference TRBV30 and TRBJ2-3): SQTIHQWPATLVQPVGSPLSLECTVEGTSNPNLYWYRQAAGRGLQLLFYSVGIGQISSEVPQNLSASRPQDRQFILSSKKLLLSDSGFYLCAWTTGTSGTDTQYFGPGTRLTVL.

This clonotype was observed a single time. The chain joins TRBV6-2 or TRBV6-3 to TRBJ1-5; the D gene is possibly TRBD1 (5 bases). The CDR3 has 15 amino acids. The ends were cut back, 6 bases at V and 6 bases at J, with 18 bases in the middle. CDR1 is MNHEY and CDR2 is SVGEGT in the germline V gene. Here the CDR3 DNA reads TGTGCCAGCAGACTAGGGGCCTGGGGCACTCAGCCCCAGCATTTT. Protein product: CASRLGAWGTQPQHF.

This clonotype was detected a few times. The genes are TRBV7-9 and TRBJ2-7; D remains ambiguous. CDR1 is SEHNR, CDR2 FQNEAQ, per germline (reference sequence). The V end was cut by 2 bases, the J end by 5 bases, with 7 bases between. This CDR3 has 12 residues. The CDR3 DNA reads TGTGCCAGCAGCTTAACGCCTCACGAGCAGTACTTC. This encodes CASSLTPHEQYF. The complete variable domain, with remaining parts taken from reference TRBV7-9 and TRBJ2-7, reads DTGVSQNPRHKITKRGQNVTFRCDPISEHNRLYWYRQTLGQGPEFLTYFQNEAQLEKSRLLSDRFSAERPKGSFSTLEIQRTEQGDSAMYLCASSLTPHEQYFGPGTRLTVT.

The CDR3 coding sequence is TGTGCCAGCAGCTCGACAGGACTCACCGGGGAGCTGTTTTTT. It yields the protein CASSSTGLTGELFF. This chain uses TRBV28 with TRBJ2-2, with D possibly being TRBD1 (6 bases). V was clipped by 6 bases and J by 4 bases, with 12 bases between them. From germline, CDR1 is MDHEN and CDR2 SYDVKM. This CDR3 spans 14 amino acids.

The chain employs TRBV19 and TRBJ1-3; D uncertain. Trimming removed 6 bases from V and 0 bases from J, with 12 bases in between. This CDR3 has 15 amino acids. Looked up from germline, CDR1 is LNHDA and CDR2 is SQIVND (reference sequence). The CDR3 region has the DNA TGTGCCAGTAGAGAGACGTCATACTCTGGAAACACCATATATTTT. Its protein is CASRETSYSGNTIYF.

J is TRBJ2-7 and V is TRBV11-2, with D tentatively TRBD2 (6 bases). The CDR3 has 17 residues. CDR1 and CDR2 from the germline V gene are SGHAT and FQNNGV. Trimming took off 7 bases at V and 3 bases at J, with 25 bases between the two ends. Here the CDR3 DNA reads TGTGCCAGCACCCACAAGGAGGGGCGCCCAGGCTACTACGAGCAGTACTTC. Its protein is CASTHKEGRPGYYEQYF.

The DNA of the CDR3 is TGTGCCAGCAGCTCTGGGGGTAGCTGGTACGAGCAGTACTTC. Translation gives CASSSGGSWYEQYF. The chain joins TRBV7-9 to TRBJ2-7, with D perhaps being TRBD1 or TRBD2 (5 bases each). Per the germline V gene, CDR1 is SEHNR and CDR2 is FQNEAQ (reference sequence). The V gene lost 4 bases and the J gene lost 4 bases, with 14 bases spanning the gap. This CDR3 is 14 amino acids long.

The CDR3 DNA reads TGTGCCAGCAGCCAAGATTGGAGGGGTTCCGAGCAGTACTTC. It translates to CASSQDWRGSEQYF. The chain carries TRBV3-1 and TRBJ2-7; maybe TRBD2 (6 bases). Germline CDR1 LGHDT, CDR2 YNNKEL (reference sequence). V lost 0 bases, J lost 6 bases, and 12 bases lay in between. This CDR3 region has 14 residues.

This clonotype was counted once. The chain recombines TRBV7-2 with TRBJ1-1; possibly TRBD1 for D (5 bases). The CDR3 loop spans 14 amino acids. Trimming took 1 base from V and 4 from J, leaving 10 bases between them. Per germline, CDR1 SGHTA and CDR2 FQGNSA. The DNA of the CDR3 is TGTGCCAGCAGCTTAGGAGTAACAGGCACTGAAGCTTTCTTT. Translated, it gives CASSLGVTGTEAFF.

The CDR3 bases are TGTGCCATCAGTGAGTCTTGGACTAGCGGGAGCGGGGAGCAGTACTTC. It yields the protein CAISESWTSGSGEQYF. V usage is TRBV10-3 and J usage is TRBJ2-7, with TRBD2 matching 13 bases. The germline V gene encodes CDR1 ENHRY and CDR2 SYGVKD. This CDR3 has 16 amino acids. J was trimmed by 7 bases and V by 0 bases; bases with no gene match: 6.

The chain links TRBV4-3 to TRBJ1-5; D perhaps matches TRBD1 (5 bases). This CDR3 spans 15 amino acids. The V end was cut by 0 bases, the J end by 4 bases, with 10 bases between. The germline gives CDR1 LGHNA, CDR2 YSLEER. The CDR3 sequence is CASSQERGLNQPQHF. CDR3 nucleotide sequence: TGCGCCAGCAGCCAAGAAAGGGGCCTAAATCAGCCCCAGCATTTT.

The rearrangement links TRBV27 to TRBJ1-6; 8 positions agree with TRBD1. J was trimmed by 5 bases and V by 2 bases; bases with no gene match: 8. This CDR3 spans 17 amino acids. Germline V gene data show CDR1 as MNHEY and CDR2 as SMNVEV (reference sequence). CDR3 nucleotide sequence: TGTGCCAGCAGTTTACTTACCCCAGGGGGCAATAATTCACCCCTCCACTTT. Protein sequence: CASSLLTPGGNNSPLHF.

This clonotype occurred a few times. The gene calls are TRBV27 and TRBJ1-5; no firm D call. V lost 4 bases and J 4 bases, leaving 5 bases between the germline ends. CDR1 is MNHEY and CDR2 is SMNVEV in the germline V gene (reference sequence). This CDR3 contains 12 residues. CDR3 sequence: CASSSFNQPQHF. CDR3 coding DNA: TGTGCCAGCAGTTCCTTTAATCAGCCCCAGCATTTT.

This chain joins TRBV7-9 and TRBJ2-5; 9 nucleotides agree with TRBD1. The CDR3 is 15 residues long. Germline V gives CDR1 SEHNR, CDR2 FQNEAQ (reference sequence). J gave up 4 bases and V 10 bases, and 13 bases lay outside the gene matches. CDR3 loop: CAIPLRSGQGETQYF. In DNA form, the CDR3 reads TGTGCCATTCCCCTCCGATCGGGACAGGGAGAGACCCAGTACTTC.

This chain links TRBV29-1 with TRBJ2-3; 10 positions agree with TRBD2. The V gene's germline CDR1 is SQVTM and CDR2 ANQGSEA. Trimming removed 6 bases from V and 0 bases from J; junction bases left unmatched: 18. This CDR3 is built from 19 residues. The chain's CDR3 is CSVPSASGSESFSTDTQYF. The CDR3 DNA follows: TGCAGCGTCCCATCCGCTAGCGGGAGCGAATCCTTTAGCACAGATACGCAGTATTTT.